Presented here are 30 T cell receptor beta chains from one specimen sequenced in a study of blood T cells in healthy people across ages. Next came a second PCR, run for about 6 to 11 cycles, which used a sample-barcoded 5' primer along with a J-beta primer mix. Each CDR3 protein gets one entry after TCRdb re-called the 5' RACE reads with MiXCR. The table shows about 970,000 distinct CDR3 sequences, with roughly 51% occurring only once. The sequenced sample consisted of blood. The receptors were gathered from a woman aged 55-75 years in good health.

This clonotype was picked up one time. The gene calls are TRBV20-1 and TRBJ2-1; 8 bases map to TRBD2. Germline V gives CDR1 DFQATT, CDR2 SNEGSKA (reference sequence). The CDR3 contains 15 residues. The junction had 7 bases not matched to a gene; V was cut back by 6 bases and J by 0 bases. This CDR3 is CSAPSGSSSYNEQFF. CDR3 nucleotide sequence: TGCAGTGCCCCTAGCGGGTCGAGCTCCTACAATGAGCAGTTCTTC.

The table lists this clonotype with a few counts. The chain uses TRBV5-6 and TRBJ2-1; 9 bases fit TRBD2. Losses at the gene ends were 4 bases for V and 5 bases for J; bases not matched to a gene: 13. The CDR3 is made up of 17 amino acids. In germline, CDR1 is SGHDT, CDR2 YYEEEE. CDR3 residues: CASSHLLGLASNNEQFF. CDR3 bases: TGTGCCAGCAGCCACCTGCTGGGACTAGCAAGTAACAATGAGCAGTTCTTC.

The rearrangement links TRBV4-1 to TRBJ2-1, with TRBD1 matching 9 bases. The germline gives CDR1 MGHRA, CDR2 YSYEKL. The CDR3 length is 17 residues. With 0 bases clipped from V and 7 bases from J, the junction kept 10 bases outside the gene matches. The CDR3 spells CASSQEGYRGRGNEQFF. DNA for the CDR3: TGCGCCAGCAGCCAAGAAGGATACAGGGGGCGCGGGAATGAGCAGTTCTTC.

V is TRBV5-6 and J is TRBJ2-6; possible D gene TRBD2, 7 bases. Deletions cut 7 bases from V and 0 bases from J, with 14 bases between. Per the germline V gene, CDR1 is SGHDT and CDR2 is YYEEEE. The length of the CDR3 is 16 residues. The CDR3 DNA sequence: TGTGCCAGCCGTGTTCGGGGGGCCTCTGGGGCCAACGTCCTGACTTTC. Translating gives CASRVRGASGANVLTF.

This clonotype was counted a few times. This chain joins TRBV29-1 and TRBJ2-1, with TRBD2 identical over 10 bases. Germline V gives CDR1 SQVTM, CDR2 ANQGSEA. V gave up 6 bases and J gave up 1 base; unmatched junction bases: 3. The CDR3 runs to 14 residues. CDR3 in DNA: TGCAGCGTGGCTAGCGGGAGATCCTACAATGAGCAGTTCTTC. Amino acids: CSVASGRSYNEQFF.

The chain is built from TRBV5-5 and TRBJ2-3; the match to TRBD1 covers 7 bases. V dropped 4 bases and J dropped 2; count of bases not matched to a gene: 7. CDR3 length: 15 residues. Germline CDR1 and CDR2: SGHKS and YYEKEE (reference sequence). The CDR3 DNA reads TGTGCCAGCAGCCTAGACAGGGTAGACACAGATACGCAGTATTTT. Protein product: CASSLDRVDTDTQYF.

The chain uses TRBV27 and TRBJ2-1; D possibly corresponds to TRBD2 (5 bases). The V end lost 7 bases, the J end lost 10 bases, and 14 bases lay between the germline ends. The CDR3 has 12 amino acids. The germline CDR1 and CDR2 sequences are MNHEY and SMNVEV (reference sequence). DNA for the CDR3: TGTGCCAGCACAATGTATTCGGGAGAGCAGTTCTTC. This gives the protein CASTMYSGEQFF.

This clonotype is a singleton in its sample. The chain uses TRBV4-1 and TRBJ2-5, with D perhaps TRBD2 (5 bases). The CDR3 is 14 residues long. Germline loops: CDR1 MGHRA, CDR2 YSYEKL. V lost 4 bases, J lost 5 bases, and 14 bases lay in between. This CDR3 is CASSRDGWEETQYF. In DNA form, the CDR3 reads TGCGCCAGCAGCCGAGATGGGTGGGAGGAGACCCAGTACTTC.

This clonotype was observed a handful of times. The V gene is TRBV29-1, the J gene TRBJ1-2; 8 positions match TRBD1. The CDR3 runs 12 residues. Germline CDR1 reads SQVTM; CDR2 reads ANQGSEA. The trim removed 4 bases at V and 4 bases at J, leaving 2 bases unmatched. The CDR3 DNA follows: TGCAGCGTTGGAACAGGGGGCTATGGCTACACCTTC. It yields the protein CSVGTGGYGYTF.

The chain uses TRBV15 and TRBJ2-4; unclear D gene. Trimming removed 1 base from V and 8 bases from J, with 12 bases in between. CDR3 size: 14 residues. The germline gives CDR1 LNHNV, CDR2 YYDKDF (reference sequence). CDR3 amino acids: CATSRVRERDIQYF. Written as DNA, the CDR3 is TGTGCCACCAGCAGAGTTAGGGAACGGGACATTCAGTACTTC.

This sequence joins TRBV7-9 and TRBJ2-1, with 7 bases lining up with TRBD1. Germline CDR1 is SEHNR and CDR2 is FQNEAQ (reference sequence). V shed 0 bases and J 7 bases; nucleotides not matched to a gene: 12. CDR3 length equals 17 residues. The CDR3 bases are TGTGCCAGCAGCTTAGCCGGGTCGCAGGGGGTGTTGAATGAGCAGTTCTTC. This encodes CASSLAGSQGVLNEQFF.

This clonotype was seen a handful of times. The chain has TRBV2 and TRBJ2-3; 11 bases align to TRBD2. J was trimmed by 2 bases and V by 7 bases; bases with no gene match: 5. This CDR3 region has 15 residues. Germline V gene data show CDR1 as SNHLY and CDR2 as FYNNEI. CDR3 sequence: CASTGTSGYTDTQYF. As DNA, the CDR3 is TGTGCCAGCACCGGGACTAGCGGTTACACAGATACGCAGTATTTT.

CDR3 region: CAIRASSDTQYF. Here the CDR3 DNA reads TGTGCCATCCGGGCTAGTTCAGATACGCAGTATTTT. V usage is TRBV12-3 or TRBV12-4 and J usage is TRBJ2-3; no clear D. The V end was cut by 10 bases, the J end by 4 bases, with 12 bases between. The CDR3 runs to 12 residues.

The V and J genes are TRBV12-3 or TRBV12-4 and TRBJ2-3, with TRBD2 matching 8 bases. The CDR3 totals 15 residues. Trimming removed 8 bases from V and 2 bases from J; junction bases left unmatched: 9. The CDR3 here is CASFRSGSNTDTQYF. The CDR3 DNA reads TGTGCCAGCTTTAGGAGCGGGAGTAACACAGATACGCAGTATTTT.

The rearrangement uses TRBV29-1 and TRBJ2-1; 10 bases map to TRBD2. The CDR3 runs to 13 residues. The germline V gene encodes CDR1 SQVTM and CDR2 ANQGSEA. J was trimmed by 4 bases and V by 4 bases; bases with no gene match: 1. The DNA for the CDR3 is TGCAGCGTTGGGGGACTAGCGTACAATGAGCAGTTCTTC. Its protein product is CSVGGLAYNEQFF.

This clonotype occurred a few times. The chain couples TRBV7-2 to TRBJ2-4; 12 bases line up with TRBD2. J gave up 2 bases and V 5 bases, and 4 bases lay outside the gene matches. Germline loops: CDR1 SGHTA, CDR2 FQGNSA. The CDR3 is 16 residues long. The CDR3 nucleotides are TGTGCCAGCAGCCCTAGCGGGAGGGACCCCAAAAACATTCAGTACTTC. It translates to CASSPSGRDPKNIQYF.

V gene TRBV4-3 combines with J gene TRBJ2-5, with a tentative D call TRBD1 (6 bases). The CDR3 totals 15 residues. Looked up from germline, CDR1 is LGHNA and CDR2 is YSLEER. V lost 1 base to trimming and J lost 0 bases, with 9 bases between them. The CDR3 sequence: CASSQVTGYQETQYF. In DNA form, the CDR3 reads TGCGCCAGCAGCCAAGTAACAGGGTACCAAGAGACCCAGTACTTC.

This clonotype was seen more than once but under ten times. This chain connects TRBV20-1 to TRBJ2-7, with TRBD2 as a possible D gene (5 bases). Germline V gene lookup returns CDR1 DFQATT and CDR2 SNEGSKA (reference sequence). CDR3 length: 13 residues. V was pared by 0 bases and J by 0 bases, with 6 bases between. DNA of the CDR3: TGCAGTGCTAGAGATGAGGGCTCCTACGAGCAGTACTTC. Residues: CSARDEGSYEQYF.

The genes are TRBV2 and TRBJ2-7; maybe TRBD2 (5 bases). The CDR3 contains 14 residues. The germline CDR1 and CDR2 sequences are SNHLY and FYNNEI. Trimming removed 3 bases at V and 3 bases at J, with 12 bases between. CDR3 region: CASSDGEQDYEQYF. The CDR3 bases are TGTGCCAGCAGTGACGGGGAGCAGGACTACGAGCAGTACTTC.

The gene calls are TRBV20-1 and TRBJ2-1, with 7 positions matching TRBD2. With 0 bases clipped from V and 3 bases from J, the junction kept 5 bases outside the gene matches. Germline lookup yields CDR1 DFQATT and CDR2 SNEGSKA (reference sequence). This CDR3 is 15 amino acids long. CDR3: CSARDGLGLYNEQFF. The CDR3 coding sequence is TGCAGTGCTAGAGACGGACTAGGACTCTACAATGAGCAGTTCTTC.

This clonotype was counted a few times. The rearrangement uses TRBV27 and TRBJ1-1; 7 bases agree with TRBD1. With V trimmed by 5 bases and J by 2 bases, 8 bases remained unmatched. The CDR3 runs to 15 residues. Germline V gene lookup returns CDR1 MNHEY and CDR2 SMNVEV (reference sequence). The CDR3 nucleotides read TGTGCCAGCAGTCGTCAAGGACAGGTAAACACTGAAGCTTTCTTT. This codes for CASSRQGQVNTEAFF.

The V gene is TRBV24-1, the J gene TRBJ2-5, with D maybe TRBD2 (5 bases). Gene TRBJ2-7 matches the end of the DNA better, so the J call may be wrong. The germline gives CDR1 KGHDR, CDR2 SFDVKD. The CDR3 runs 13 residues. CDR3 nucleotide sequence: TGTGCCACCAGTGATTCTCCGGGGAACGAGCAGTACTTC. It yields the protein CATSDSPGNEQYF.

V and J are TRBV20-1 and TRBJ2-1; 11 bases fit TRBD2. Germline V gene data show CDR1 as DFQATT and CDR2 as SNEGSKA (reference sequence). The CDR3 consists of 16 residues. The J segment lost 7 bases and the V segment lost 3 bases, leaving 11 bases of the junction unmatched. The CDR3 coding sequence is TGCAGTGCTAGCCCCCCACTAGCGGGAGTTGGGAATGAGCAGTTCTTC. Encoded protein: CSASPPLAGVGNEQFF.

As regards this clonotype: A junction end diverges from the germline sequence, so it may reflect a read error. The chain carries TRBV2 and TRBJ2-7; TRBD2 matches at 7 bases. The tail of the sequence fits TRBJ2-5 better, so the J call may be wrong. CDR1 is SNHLY and CDR2 is FYNNEI in the germline V gene. The CDR3 consists of 13 residues. CDR3 region: CTSSGNSGETQYF. CDR3 nucleotide sequence: TGTACCAGCAGTGGGAATAGCGGGGAGACCCAGTACTTC.

V usage is TRBV4-1 and J usage is TRBJ1-5, with D possibly being TRBD1 (5 bases). This CDR3 contains 19 residues. V shed 0 bases and J shed 4 bases, with 22 bases lying between them. Germline lookup yields CDR1 MGHRA and CDR2 YSYEKL. The CDR3 region is CASSQDEVAGKKPNQPQHF. The CDR3 region has the DNA TGCGCCAGCAGCCAAGATGAGGTGGCAGGGAAGAAGCCTAATCAGCCCCAGCATTTT.

This clonotype came up a few times. This chain connects TRBV7-8 to TRBJ2-5; weak D call: TRBD1 (7 bases). Gene TRBJ2-7 matches the end of the DNA better, so the J call may be wrong. The germline gives CDR1 SGHVS, CDR2 FQNEAQ. The CDR3 contains 14 residues. The CDR3 DNA reads TGTGCCAGCAGCTCCGCAGGGGGAGGCTACGAGCAGTACTTC. Protein sequence: CASSSAGGGYEQYF.

V is TRBV29-1 and J is TRBJ2-1; the match to TRBD2 covers 8 bases. The CDR3 consists of 13 residues. CDR1 SQVTM and CDR2 ANQGSEA come from the germline V gene. V shed 6 bases and J 10 bases; nucleotides not matched to a gene: 11. CDR3 sequence (DNA): TGCAGCGTAGAAAGCGGGAGCGTTTACGAGCAGTTCTTC. It codes for CSVESGSVYEQFF.

The chain combines TRBV6-2 or TRBV6-3 with TRBJ2-7, with 7 bases matching TRBD1. V shed 6 bases and J 6 bases; nucleotides not matched to a gene: 11. The CDR3 spans 14 residues. Per the germline V gene, CDR1 is MNHEY and CDR2 is SVGEGT. CDR3 sequence reads: CASRGTEGDFEQYF. The DNA of the CDR3 is TGTGCCAGCAGAGGGACAGAGGGCGATTTCGAGCAGTACTTC.

This clonotype was recorded a few times. V usage is TRBV3-1 and J usage is TRBJ2-1; the D gene is possibly TRBD1 (5 bases). The CDR3 has 13 residues. Germline V CDR1 and CDR2: LGHDT, YNNKEL (reference sequence). V lost 4 bases, J lost 8 bases, and 12 bases lay in between. In DNA form, the CDR3 reads TGTGCCAGCAGCCTAACCTTCAGGGATGAGCAGTTCTTC. Its translation: CASSLTFRDEQFF.

The gene calls are TRBV27 and TRBJ1-2; D might be TRBD1 (6 bases). The V and J ends lost 3 bases and 4 bases respectively, with 18 bases between them. There are 16 residues in the CDR3. Germline V CDR1 and CDR2: MNHEY, SMNVEV (reference sequence). The CDR3 DNA sequence: TGTGCCAGCAGTTTCTGGAAGGGGGAGTTCCTCTATGGCTACACCTTC. Amino acid sequence: CASSFWKGEFLYGYTF.